Described below is a single TCR beta chain sequence and its context. The antigen remains undetermined. It was with 60 Vbeta and 13 Jbeta primers that the PCR ran. Libraries were prepared by immunoSEQ multiplex PCR; TCRdb keeps only in-frame clonotypes and omits some of them. This table has around 140,000 clones, 80% appearing once. These data come from a study of cytomegalovirus exposure and HLA in healthy donors. Study-level findings and limits: TCR beta sequences numbering around 15,000 were associated with HLA alleles at 0.05 false discovery rate in a later analysis. The study reported that TCR beta sequences accurately predicted HLA-A and HLA-B alleles in most subjects. With later analysis, a missense DCLRE1C variant became linked to TCR beta V- and J-gene trimming. Cytomegalovirus association was assigned to 170 or so TCR beta chains.

The CDR3 length is 12 residues. Trimming left V 2 bases short and J 5 bases short, with 7 bases between. CDR1 and CDR2 from the germline V gene are SEHNR and FQNEAQ (reference sequence). The receptor was isolated from a man aged 35-49 years in good health and CMV-seronegative. Sequenced: PBMCs. The chain is built from TRBV7-9 and TRBJ2-7; the D is unclear. CDR3: CASSLLKHEQYF. CDR3 DNA: TGTGCCAGCAGCTTATTAAAGCACGAGCAGTACTTC. Variable domain in full (rest from reference TRBV7-9 and TRBJ2-7): DTGVSQNPRHKITKRGQNVTFRCDPISEHNRLYWYRQTLGQGPEFLTYFQNEAQLEKSRLLSDRFSAERPKGSFSTLEIQRTEQGDSAMYLCASSLLKHEQYFGPGTRLTVT.